These 16 T cell receptor beta chains share one sample of origin, sequenced in a study of tumor and adjacent non-tumor tissue in lung cancer. The library came from three nested PCR rounds adapted from ARM-PCR protocols. TCRdb itself ran the multiplex PCR reads through MiXCR, one entry per CDR3 protein. The profile shows approximately 110,000 distinct CDR3 sequences, 62% of them singletons. No cell sorting was done before RNA was extracted from the tissue. The normal lung tissue was taken more than 3 cm from the tumor edge. Sequencing was done on a sample of distant non-tumor lung tissue. The receptors were gathered from a man aged 55 to 70 with non-small cell lung cancer.

A single count supports this clonotype. Since a much larger clone is just one base distant, this may be a read error. The chain couples TRBV19 to TRBJ1-1, with D maybe TRBD1 (5 bases). The CDR3 has 14 amino acids. Germline-derived CDR1 and CDR2 are LNHDA and SQIVND (reference sequence). CDR3 region: CASSFGHQNNEAFF. CDR3 DNA sequence: TGTGCCAGTAGTTTCGGACACCAGAACAATGAAGCTTTCTTT.

A remark on this clonotype: Being one base from a much bigger clone, this may be a read error. The rearrangement uses TRBV28 and TRBJ2-2; TRBD1 might be the D (6 bases). Germline CDR1 reads MDHEN; CDR2 reads SYDVKM. V was shortened by 7 bases and J by 10 bases, with 13 bases between the two germline ends. The CDR3 is 12 amino acids. CDR3: CASTTGTKELFF. CDR3 coding DNA: TGTGCCAGCACGACAGGTACCAAGGAGCTGTTTTTT. The complete variable domain, with remaining parts taken from reference TRBV28 and TRBJ2-2, reads DVKVTQSSRYLVKRTGEKVFLECVQDMDHENMFWYRQDPGLGLRLIYFSYDVKMKEKGDIPEGYSVSREKKERFSLILESASTNQTSMYLCASTTGTKELFFGEGSRLTVL.

CDR3 amino acids: CASSIQGTEDGYTF. The CDR3 DNA reads TGTGCCAGCAGCATCCAGGGGACTGAGGATGGCTACACCTTC. The V call is TRBV11-1, the J call TRBJ1-2, with D perhaps matching TRBD1 (6 bases). Germline CDR1 is SGHAT and CDR2 is FQDESV (reference sequence). With 5 bases removed from V and 6 bases from J, the gap between germline ends came to 16 bases. The CDR3 extends over 14 amino acids.

About this clonotype: Being one base from a much bigger clone, this may be a read error. The V call is TRBV5-5, the J call TRBJ1-6; D unclear. V lost 4 bases, J lost 4 bases, and 15 bases lay in between. This CDR3 has 16 amino acids. Germline-derived CDR1 and CDR2 are SGHKS and YYEKEE (reference sequence). CDR3 residues: CASSPNPGLYNSPLHF. The DNA of the CDR3 is TGTGCCAGCAGCCCAAACCCAGGACTGTATAATTCACCCCTCCACTTT. The whole variable domain, filled in from reference TRBV5-5 and TRBJ1-6, reads DAGVTQSPTHLIKTRGQQVTLRCSPISGHKSVSWYQQVLGQGPQFIFQYYEKEERGRGNFPDRFSARQFPNYSSELNVNALLLGDSALYLCASSPNPGLYNSPLHFGNGTRLTVT.

A note on this clonotype: One end of the junction fails to match germline, which may point to a read error. This chain uses TRBV12-3 or TRBV12-4 with TRBJ2-2; D could derive from TRBD1 or TRBD2 (5 bases each). This CDR3 is 16 amino acids long. Here the CDR3 reads CASSLGTSWNTVELFF. CDR3 sequence (DNA): TGTGCCAGCAGTCTCGGGACCAGCTGGAACACCGTGGAGCTGTTTTTT.

As to this clonotype: A read error may explain this, as a much larger clone is one base away. The chain links TRBV6-2 or TRBV6-3 to TRBJ2-1; 9 nucleotides agree with TRBD2. V gave up 2 bases and J gave up 8 bases; unmatched junction bases: 13. The germline CDR1 and CDR2 sequences are MNHEY and SVGEGT. The CDR3 runs 17 residues. CDR3 sequence reads: CASSYDGSGSVVYEQFF. The CDR3, as DNA: TGTGCCAGCAGTTACGACGGTAGCGGGAGTGTTGTTTATGAGCAGTTCTTC.

About this clonotype itself: One end of the junction fails to match germline, which may point to a read error. The chain has TRBV4-3 and TRBJ2-7; D is unclear. The CDR3 covers 14 residues. The germline V gene encodes CDR1 LGHNA and CDR2 YSLEER. In nucleotides, the CDR3 is TGCGCCAGCAGTCAAGGAGCCAGAGACTACGAGCAGTACTTC. Protein product: CASSQGARDYEQYF.

Worth noting for this clonotype: At one end, the junction sequence differs from germline, possibly due to a read error. The rearrangement uses TRBV20-1 and TRBJ1-5; D is unclear. CDR3 length equals 15 residues. Looked up from germline, CDR1 is DFQATT and CDR2 is SNEGSKA (reference sequence). CDR3 loop: CSVSMDLGGNQSQHF. The CDR3 region has the DNA TGCAGTGTTAGTATGGACCTAGGTGGAAATCAGTCCCAGCATTTT.

Many counts were recorded for this clonotype. The chain employs TRBV6-5 and TRBJ2-7, with D uncertain. Germline values: CDR1 MNHEY, CDR2 SVGAGI. The CDR3 totals 15 residues. The V and J ends lost 2 bases and 2 bases respectively, with 13 bases between them. The CDR3 DNA reads as TGTGCCAGCAGTTACATCGGATTTACCACCTACGAGCAGTACTTC. This translates into CASSYIGFTTYEQYF.

Regarding this clonotype: A much more abundant neighbour one base away suggests this may be a read error. This sequence joins TRBV5-6 and TRBJ2-2; perhaps D is TRBD1 or TRBD2 (6 bases each). Trimming shortened V by 4 bases and J by 1 base, and 17 bases separated the two germline ends. This CDR3 has 17 residues. In germline, CDR1 is SGHDT, CDR2 YYEEEE. The CDR3 reads CASSLAWGRWNTGELFF. CDR3 in DNA: TGTGCCAGCAGCCTAGCGTGGGGGCGGTGGAACACCGGGGAGCTGTTTTTT.

Turning to this clonotype: Germline and junction disagree at one end, which may indicate a read error. The chain employs TRBV6-2 or TRBV6-3 and TRBJ2-7, with 8 bases that match TRBD2. The CDR3 sequence is 17 residues long. CDR1 is MNHEY and CDR2 is SVGEGT in the germline V gene. In DNA form, the CDR3 reads TGTGCCAGTAGTTACGATTATGGGAGCGGGAGACCCTACGAGCAGTACTTC. Amino acids: CASSYDYGSGRPYEQYF.

Concerning this clonotype itself: This may arise from a read error, as a much more abundant clone is one base away. The V call is TRBV5-4, the J call TRBJ2-4; D is possibly TRBD1 (5 bases). Germline-derived CDR1 and CDR2 are SGHNT and YYREEE (reference sequence). The CDR3 runs 14 residues. The CDR3 sequence: CASRLEPGRNIQYF. As DNA, the CDR3 is TGTGCCAGCAGATTGGAGCCAGGGCGAAACATTCAGTACTTC.

CDR3 protein: CVGSFLRSGRDNEQFF. The CDR3 coding sequence is TGTGTCGGCAGTTTTCTGAGGTCGGGGAGGGACAATGAGCAGTTCTTC. The chain links TRBV12-3 or TRBV12-4 to TRBJ2-1; 7 nucleotides match TRBD2. The CDR3 contains 16 residues.

To note about this clonotype: This could be a read error, since a much larger clone is one nucleotide away. The rearrangement uses TRBV6-1 and TRBJ1-6; no clear D gene. V was clipped by 1 base and J by 8 bases, with 12 bases between them. Germline V CDR1 and CDR2: MNHNS, SASEGT. This CDR3 has 15 residues. The CDR3 DNA sequence: TGTGCCAGCAGTGAAGGGCAACCGGTATATTCACCCCTCCACTTT. It yields the protein CASSEGQPVYSPLHF.

This clonotype was found a few times. This clone may be a read error of a much larger clone one base away. The rearrangement uses TRBV20-1 and TRBJ1-2; 8 nucleotides line up with TRBD1. The CDR3 runs to 12 residues. Germline-derived CDR1 and CDR2 are DFQATT and SNEGSKA (reference sequence). V dropped 5 bases and J dropped 6; count of bases not matched to a gene: 5. The CDR3: CSAGPGGNGYTF. CDR3 bases: TGCAGTGCTGGTCCAGGGGGCAATGGCTACACCTTC.

This chain connects TRBV7-9 to TRBJ2-1; 10 bases are a match to TRBD2. The length of the CDR3 is 18 residues. V lost 3 bases to trimming and J lost 4 bases; unmatched junction nucleotides: 12. Germline V gives CDR1 SEHNR, CDR2 FQNEAQ (reference sequence). Here the CDR3 DNA reads TGTGCCAGCAGCTTCTTAGCGGGAGGCCCGAGCGGGTACAATGAGCAGTTCTTC. This codes for CASSFLAGGPSGYNEQFF.